This T cell receptor beta chain appears in the sequencing data of a study of cytomegalovirus exposure and HLA in healthy donors. The study, taken as a whole, reports: The study put 150 or so TCR beta chains on its list as cytomegalovirus-associated. Subsequent analysis found a tendency for first-cohort TCR clusters to co-occur within the approximately 130 validation repertoires.

As for this clone: Its antigen remains unidentified.

The protocol was immunoSEQ multiplex PCR, while the TCRdb copy is restricted to in-frame clones and leaves out a portion. The sample shows roughly 59,000 clones, around 95% of them seen only once. Germline CDR1 MNHNS, CDR2 SASEGT. This CDR3 spans 19 amino acids. With 6 bases clipped from V and 8 bases from J, the junction kept 23 bases outside the gene matches. This sequence joins TRBV6-1 and TRBJ2-1, with 9 bases lining up with TRBD1. The sequence derives from a woman between 18 and 30 years old in good health and CMV-seropositive. Source material: PBMCs. CDR3 sequence reads: CASSELVPGQGLRIDEQFF. DNA of the CDR3: TGTGCCAGCAGCGAACTCGTCCCGGGACAGGGTTTGAGGATCGATGAGCAGTTCTTC.